This entry concerns a single T cell receptor (beta chain). This clone's antigen is unknown. No quality values exist for individual bases; no much larger clone is one base distant. Donors of the sequenced samples were patients with active juvenile idiopathic arthritis. Cells were sorted immediately after thawing, with dead cells excluded using Live/Dead Fixable Near-IR Stain. The library was generated by the immunoSEQ multiplex PCR assay. An external provider carried out the TCRbeta CDR3 sequencing as a commercial service. The original pipeline was this. The analyses used productive nucleotide sequences together with amino acid sequences obtained by in silico translation. Diversity was quantified by Renyi entropy over a range of alpha values, with sample size equalised by taking the median of 200 repeated subsamples. Pairwise repertoire distance was calculated as one minus the Chao-modified Jaccard index to correct for under-sampling and was used for clustering. Frequency-weighted overlap with synovial clonotypes was computed over 200 sample sizes, 200 draws without replacement each, and reported at the smaller sample's size. TCRdb mirrors the immuneACCESS table, restricted to in-frame sequences. Some clones are absent from its copies; in checked studies, under half trace to an unresolved V gene, and the reason for the others is unknown. That table furnishes V, J and clone size, whereas the DNA furnished D and trimming. Across this sample there are around 31,000 clones, with 95% to 96% seen only once. The top ten hold roughly 0.2% of the sample.

The sample is drawn from a study of circulating and synovial CD4+ cells in juvenile arthritis (dated by TCRdb to the mid-2010s). Context from the whole study: Within each patient, the TCRbeta CDR3 repertoires of synovial CD4 T cells, bulk blood CD4 T cells and circulating HLA-DR+ CD4 T cells were compared. Repertoire sequencing was performed with the aim of confirming enrichment of synovial clonotypes in a circulating synovial-like CD4 T cell subset.

What the authors observed across the whole study: Overlap with synovium increased with sequencing depth, so measured shared-clonotype fractions likely underestimated the full repertoire overlap. Synovial and circulating pathogenic-like lymphocyte repertoires were less diverse than bulk blood CD4 repertoires, and some CPL samples were as oligoclonal as synovium. Circulating pathogenic-like lymphocytes clustered together with synovial T cells and shared a substantially larger fraction of CDR3 sequences with synovium than bulk blood did. Because T cell genome counts differed by at least an order of magnitude between CPL and bulk blood CD4 samples, sample-size effects were addressed. Traditional Vbeta family usage analysis did not detect the difference between circulating pathogenic-like lymphocytes and bulk blood T cells.

The germline V gene (reference sequence) gives CDR1 as SGHKS and CDR2 as YYEKEE. V and J lose 3 bases and 0 bases, and a span of 9 bases separates them. The CDR3 spans 14 residues, from the cysteine through the phenylalanine. Just the 42-base CDR3 DNA is kept, in frame starting at base 1. The rearrangement joined TRBV5-5 to TRBJ1-2; TRBD1 might be the D gene, on 6 matching bases. The sequence derives from a human donor with juvenile idiopathic arthritis. Source material: CD4+ T cells from blood. The encoded CDR3 is CASSYDRTNYGYTF. Read as DNA, the sequence is TGTGCCAGCAGCTACGACAGGACTAACTATGGCTACACCTTC.